This TCR beta chain was retrieved from a study of T cell repertoires in cytomegalovirus infection. This clonotype showed up many times. There are 15 residues in the CDR3. From germline, CDR1 is SGHTA and CDR2 FQGNSA. The trim removed 5 bases at V and 7 bases at J, leaving 10 bases unmatched. TCRdb reprocessed the reads with MiXCR, giving one entry per CDR3 protein. The sample shows about 680,000 distinct CDR3 sequences, roughly a quarter of them seen only once. The TCR comes from a human donor in good health (CMV status not recorded). Some clones in this sample may be carry-over from other donors' samples. The sequencing input was CD8+ T cells from PBMCs. The genes are TRBV7-2 and TRBJ2-3; 9 bases are shared with TRBD2. As DNA, the CDR3 is TGTGCCAGCAGCCAGTCTAGCGGGGTTTATTATACGCAGTATTTT. This codes for CASSQSSGVYYTQYF.